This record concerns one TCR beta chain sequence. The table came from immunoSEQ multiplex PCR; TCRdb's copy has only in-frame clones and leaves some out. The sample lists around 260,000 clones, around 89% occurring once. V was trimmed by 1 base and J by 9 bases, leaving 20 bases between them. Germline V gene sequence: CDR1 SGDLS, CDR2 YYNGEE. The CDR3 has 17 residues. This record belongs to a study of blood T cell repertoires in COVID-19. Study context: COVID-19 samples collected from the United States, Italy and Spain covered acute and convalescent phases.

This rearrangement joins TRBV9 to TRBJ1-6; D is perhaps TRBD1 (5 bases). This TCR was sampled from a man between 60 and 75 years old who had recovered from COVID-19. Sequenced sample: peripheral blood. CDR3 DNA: TGTGCCAGCAGCGTAAACCCGGGGGACGGGGGTCGTTCACCCCTCCACTTT. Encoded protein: CASSVNPGDGGRSPLHF.